The TCR beta chain under discussion was sequenced for a study of Ad26.COV2.S vaccination and SARS-CoV-2 variants. Study-wide background: Recipients of Ad26.COV2.S got it intramuscularly, once or twice 56 days apart.

Treatment given: about 20 received Ad26.COV2.S at low or high dose, single or two shots; roughly 5 received placebo; per-sample allocation not given. The samples date from day 63 after the first vaccine or placebo injection. V shed 0 bases and J shed 4 bases, with 11 bases lying between them. From germline, CDR1 is SGHNT and CDR2 YYREEE (reference sequence). This CDR3 has 15 amino acids. Study-wide points: Estimates derived from TCR breadth and depth analyses may have underestimated total T cell responses. The study found higher spike-specific TCR breadth in vaccine than placebo recipients. Following vaccination, spike-specific CD8+ and CD4+ T cell responses reportedly exhibited substantial breadth.

Sequencing was performed with immunoSEQ multiplex PCR; in TCRdb, only in-frame clones are kept and a portion is missing. The table lists approximately 350,000 clones, about 83% of them singletons. This clone was seen a few times. Its target is not known. The chain couples TRBV5-4 to TRBJ2-1; tentatively, D is TRBD1 (5 bases). The sequencing used peripheral blood, collected in a trial of Ad26.COV2.S vaccine versus placebo. This clonotype was sampled from a person aged 18-65 years who received the Ad26.COV2.S COVID-19 vaccine or a placebo. The CDR3: CASSLGGLGYNEQFF. CDR3 in DNA: TGTGCCAGCAGCTTGGGGGGCCTGGGGTACAATGAGCAGTTCTTC. The variable domain in full, completed from reference TRBV5-4 and TRBJ2-1, reads ETGVTQSPTHLIKTRGQQVTLRCSSQSGHNTVSWYQQALGQGPQFIFQYYREEENGRGNFPPRFSGLQFPNYSSELNVNALELDDSALYLCASSLGGLGYNEQFFGPGTRLTVL.